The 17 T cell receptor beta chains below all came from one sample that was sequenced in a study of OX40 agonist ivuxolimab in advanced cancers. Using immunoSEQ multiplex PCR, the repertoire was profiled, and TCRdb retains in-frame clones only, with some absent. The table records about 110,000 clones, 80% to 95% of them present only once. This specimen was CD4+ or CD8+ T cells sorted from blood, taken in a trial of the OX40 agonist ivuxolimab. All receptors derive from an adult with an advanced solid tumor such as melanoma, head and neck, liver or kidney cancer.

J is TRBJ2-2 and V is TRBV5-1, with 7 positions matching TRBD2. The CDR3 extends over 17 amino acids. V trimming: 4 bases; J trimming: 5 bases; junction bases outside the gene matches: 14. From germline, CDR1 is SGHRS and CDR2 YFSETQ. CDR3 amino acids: CASSPDSGLGTTGELFF. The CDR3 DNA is TGCGCCAGCAGCCCGGACTCCGGACTAGGAACAACCGGGGAGCTGTTTTTT.

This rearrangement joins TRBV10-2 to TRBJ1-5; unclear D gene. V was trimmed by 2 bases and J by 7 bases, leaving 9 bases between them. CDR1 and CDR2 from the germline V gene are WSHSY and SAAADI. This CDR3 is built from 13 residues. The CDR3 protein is CASSEAYGQPQHF. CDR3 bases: TGCGCCAGCAGTGAGGCGTATGGGCAGCCCCAGCATTTT.

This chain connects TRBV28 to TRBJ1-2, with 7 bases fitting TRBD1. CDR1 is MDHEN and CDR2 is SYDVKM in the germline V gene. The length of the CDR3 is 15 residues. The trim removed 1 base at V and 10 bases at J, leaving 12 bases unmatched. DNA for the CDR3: TGTGCCAGCAGTTTATCGGACCAGACAGGGAGGCCCTACACCTTC. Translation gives CASSLSDQTGRPYTF.

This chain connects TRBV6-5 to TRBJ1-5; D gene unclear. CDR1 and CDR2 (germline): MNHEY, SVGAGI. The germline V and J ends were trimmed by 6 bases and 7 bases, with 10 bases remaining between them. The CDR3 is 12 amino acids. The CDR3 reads CASRKTGQPQHF. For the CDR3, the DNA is TGTGCCAGCAGGAAGACCGGCCAGCCCCAGCATTTT.

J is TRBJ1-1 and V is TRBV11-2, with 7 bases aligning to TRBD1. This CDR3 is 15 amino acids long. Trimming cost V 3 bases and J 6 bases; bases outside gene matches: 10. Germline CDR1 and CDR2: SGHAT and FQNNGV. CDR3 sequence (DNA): TGTGCCAGCAGCTTGCGCGCCGGGACAGTCGCTGAAGCTTTCTTT. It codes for CASSLRAGTVAEAFF.

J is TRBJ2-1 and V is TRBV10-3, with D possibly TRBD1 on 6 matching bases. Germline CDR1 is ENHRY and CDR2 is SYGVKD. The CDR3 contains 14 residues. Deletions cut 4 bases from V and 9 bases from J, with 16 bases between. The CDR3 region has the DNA TGTGCCATCAGTGTAAACCCTACAGGGTCTGAGCAGTTCTTC. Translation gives CAISVNPTGSEQFF.

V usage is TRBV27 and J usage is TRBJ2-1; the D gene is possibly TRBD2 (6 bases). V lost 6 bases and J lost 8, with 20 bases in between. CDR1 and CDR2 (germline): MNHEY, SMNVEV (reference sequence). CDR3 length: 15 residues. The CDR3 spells CASSHGSTRFDEQFF. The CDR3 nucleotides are TGTGCCAGCAGCCACGGGTCGACTAGATTTGATGAGCAGTTCTTC.

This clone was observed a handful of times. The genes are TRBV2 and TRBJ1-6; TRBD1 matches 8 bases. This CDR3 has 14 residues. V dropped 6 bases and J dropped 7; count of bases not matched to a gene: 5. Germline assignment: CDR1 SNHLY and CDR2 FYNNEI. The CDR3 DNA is TGTGCCAGCAGGAGAAGACAGGGGAATTCACCCCTCCACTTT. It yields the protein CASRRRQGNSPLHF.

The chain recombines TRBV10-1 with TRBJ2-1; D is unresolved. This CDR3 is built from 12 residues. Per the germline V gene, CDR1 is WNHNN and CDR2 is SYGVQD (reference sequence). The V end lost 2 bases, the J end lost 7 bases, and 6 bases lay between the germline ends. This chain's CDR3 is CASSEGWNEQFF. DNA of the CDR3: TGCGCCAGCAGTGAGGGGTGGAATGAGCAGTTCTTC.

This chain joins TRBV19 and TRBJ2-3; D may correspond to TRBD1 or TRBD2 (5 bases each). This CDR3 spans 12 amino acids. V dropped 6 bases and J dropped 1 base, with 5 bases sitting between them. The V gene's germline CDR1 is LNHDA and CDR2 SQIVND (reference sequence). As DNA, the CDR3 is TGTGCCAGTAGGGGGGGCACAGATACGCAGTATTTT. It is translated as CASRGGTDTQYF.

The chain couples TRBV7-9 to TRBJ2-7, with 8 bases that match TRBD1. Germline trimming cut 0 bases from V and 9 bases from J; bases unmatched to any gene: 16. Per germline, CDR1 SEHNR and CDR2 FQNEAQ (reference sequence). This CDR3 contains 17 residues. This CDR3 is CASSLAGATGDLRGQYF. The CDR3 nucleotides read TGTGCCAGCAGCTTAGCAGGGGCGACAGGGGACCTACGAGGGCAGTACTTC.

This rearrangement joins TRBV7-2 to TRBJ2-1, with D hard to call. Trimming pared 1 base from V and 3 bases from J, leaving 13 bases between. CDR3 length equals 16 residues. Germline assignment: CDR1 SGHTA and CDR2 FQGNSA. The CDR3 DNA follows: TGTGCCAGCAGCTTAGTGGTATCGGGTTTCTACAATGAGCAGTTCTTC. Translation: CASSLVVSGFYNEQFF.

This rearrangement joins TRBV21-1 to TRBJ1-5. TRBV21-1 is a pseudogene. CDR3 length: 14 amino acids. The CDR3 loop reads CASSSPREVTPQHF. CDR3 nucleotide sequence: TGTGCCAGCAGCAGTCCAAGGGAGGTTACTCCCCAGCATTTT.

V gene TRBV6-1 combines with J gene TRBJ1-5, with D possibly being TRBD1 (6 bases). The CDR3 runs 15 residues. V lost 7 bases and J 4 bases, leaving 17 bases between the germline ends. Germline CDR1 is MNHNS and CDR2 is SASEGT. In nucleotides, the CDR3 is TGTGCCAGCATCCCATCGACAGGTAGGAATCAGCCCCAGCATTTT. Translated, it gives CASIPSTGRNQPQHF.

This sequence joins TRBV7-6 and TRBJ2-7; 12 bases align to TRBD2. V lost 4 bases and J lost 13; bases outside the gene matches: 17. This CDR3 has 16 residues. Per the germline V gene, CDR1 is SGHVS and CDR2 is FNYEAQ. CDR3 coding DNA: TGTGCCAGCAGCTCCATACTAGCGGGAGGAAACAACAGGGCATACTTC. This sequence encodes CASSSILAGGNNRAYF.

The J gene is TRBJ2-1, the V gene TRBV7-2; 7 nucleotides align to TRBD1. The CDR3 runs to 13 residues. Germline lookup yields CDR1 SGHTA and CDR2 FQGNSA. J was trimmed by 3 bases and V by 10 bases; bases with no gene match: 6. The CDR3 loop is CATRDRVYNEQFF. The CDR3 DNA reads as TGTGCCACCCGGGACAGAGTCTACAATGAGCAGTTCTTC.

The chain's CDR3 is CASSLTGTGSLGTEAFF. CDR3 nucleotides: TGTGCCAGCAGCTTAACCGGGACAGGGTCTTTAGGGACTGAAGCTTTCTTT. V gene TRBV5-6 combines with J gene TRBJ1-1; 9 nucleotides agree with TRBD1. CDR3 size: 17 residues. CDR1 SGHDT and CDR2 YYEEEE come from the germline V gene. J was trimmed by 5 bases and V by 2 bases; bases with no gene match: 13.